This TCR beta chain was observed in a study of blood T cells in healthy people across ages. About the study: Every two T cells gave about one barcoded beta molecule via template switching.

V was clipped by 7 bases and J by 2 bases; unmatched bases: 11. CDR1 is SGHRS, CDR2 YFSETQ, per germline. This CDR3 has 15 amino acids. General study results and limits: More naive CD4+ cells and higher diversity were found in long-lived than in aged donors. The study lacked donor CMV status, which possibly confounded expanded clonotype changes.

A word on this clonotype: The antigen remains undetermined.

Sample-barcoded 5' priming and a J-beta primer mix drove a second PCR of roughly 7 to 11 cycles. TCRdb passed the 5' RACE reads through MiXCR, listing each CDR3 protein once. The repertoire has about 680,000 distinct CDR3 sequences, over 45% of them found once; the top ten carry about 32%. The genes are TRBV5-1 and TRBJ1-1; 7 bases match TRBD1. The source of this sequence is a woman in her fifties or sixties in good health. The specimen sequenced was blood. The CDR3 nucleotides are TGCGCCAGCGGGTATGCCGGGACAGCAAACACTGAAGCTTTCTTT. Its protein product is CASGYAGTANTEAFF.